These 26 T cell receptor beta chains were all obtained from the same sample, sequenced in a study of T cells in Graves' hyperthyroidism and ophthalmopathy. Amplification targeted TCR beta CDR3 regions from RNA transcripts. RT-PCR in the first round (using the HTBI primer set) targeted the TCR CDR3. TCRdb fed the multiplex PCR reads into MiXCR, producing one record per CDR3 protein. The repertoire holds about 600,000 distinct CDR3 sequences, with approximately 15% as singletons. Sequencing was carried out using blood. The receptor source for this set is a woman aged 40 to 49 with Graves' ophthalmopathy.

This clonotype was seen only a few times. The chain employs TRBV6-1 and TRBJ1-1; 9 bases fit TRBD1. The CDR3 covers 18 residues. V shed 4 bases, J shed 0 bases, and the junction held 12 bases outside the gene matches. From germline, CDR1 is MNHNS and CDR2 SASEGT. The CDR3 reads CASSGPRGRDRVNTEAFF. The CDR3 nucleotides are TGTGCCAGCAGTGGTCCCAGAGGCAGGGACAGGGTGAACACTGAAGCTTTCTTT.

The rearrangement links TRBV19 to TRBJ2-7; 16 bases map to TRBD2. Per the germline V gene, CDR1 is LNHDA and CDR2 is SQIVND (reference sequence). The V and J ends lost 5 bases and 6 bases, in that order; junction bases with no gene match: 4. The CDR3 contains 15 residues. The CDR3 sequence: CASSSGTSGRAEQYF. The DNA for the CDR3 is TGTGCCAGTAGTTCCGGGACTAGCGGGAGGGCCGAGCAGTACTTC.

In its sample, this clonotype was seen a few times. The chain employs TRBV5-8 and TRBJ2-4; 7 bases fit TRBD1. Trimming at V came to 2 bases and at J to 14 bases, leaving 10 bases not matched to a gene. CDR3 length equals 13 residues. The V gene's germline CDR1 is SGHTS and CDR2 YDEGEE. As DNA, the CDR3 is TGTGCCAGCAGCTTACCGGGACAGCGGATTGAGTACTTC. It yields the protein CASSLPGQRIEYF.

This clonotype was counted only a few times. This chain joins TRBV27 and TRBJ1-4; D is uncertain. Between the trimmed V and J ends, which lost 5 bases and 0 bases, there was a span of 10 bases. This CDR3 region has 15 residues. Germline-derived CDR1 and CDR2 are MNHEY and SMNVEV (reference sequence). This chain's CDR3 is CASSTSSTTNEKLFF. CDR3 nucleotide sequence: TGTGCCAGCAGTACCTCGAGTACAACTAATGAAAAACTGTTTTTT.

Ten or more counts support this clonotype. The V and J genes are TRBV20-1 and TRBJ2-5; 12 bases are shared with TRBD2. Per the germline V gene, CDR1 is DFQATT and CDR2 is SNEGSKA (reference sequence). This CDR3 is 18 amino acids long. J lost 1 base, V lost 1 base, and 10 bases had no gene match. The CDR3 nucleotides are TGCAGTGCTAGAGGAGCAAGACTAGCGGGGGCCCCCCAAGAGACCCAGTACTTC. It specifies CSARGARLAGAPQETQYF.

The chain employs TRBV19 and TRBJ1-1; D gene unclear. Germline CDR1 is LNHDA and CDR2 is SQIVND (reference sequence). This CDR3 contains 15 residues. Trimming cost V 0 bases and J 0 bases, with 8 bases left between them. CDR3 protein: CASSIDAVVNTEAFF. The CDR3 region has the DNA TGTGCCAGTAGTATAGATGCCGTTGTGAACACTGAAGCTTTCTTT. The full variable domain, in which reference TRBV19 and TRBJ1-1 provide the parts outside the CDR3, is DGGITQSPKYLFRKEGQNVTLSCEQNLNHDAMYWYRQDPGQGLRLIYYSQIVNDFQKGDIAEGYSVSREKKESFPLTVTSAQKNPTAFYLCASSIDAVVNTEAFFGQGTRLTVV.

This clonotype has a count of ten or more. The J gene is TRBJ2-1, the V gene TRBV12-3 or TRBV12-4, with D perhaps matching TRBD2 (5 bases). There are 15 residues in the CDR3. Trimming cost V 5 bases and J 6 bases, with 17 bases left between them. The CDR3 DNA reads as TGTGCCAGCAGTCCCCGATGGAGGACGGGCAATGAGCAGTTCTTC. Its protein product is CASSPRWRTGNEQFF.

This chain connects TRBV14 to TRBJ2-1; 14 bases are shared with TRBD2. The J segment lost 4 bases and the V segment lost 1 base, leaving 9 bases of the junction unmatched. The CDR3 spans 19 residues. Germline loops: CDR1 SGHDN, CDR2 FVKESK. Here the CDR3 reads CASSQVIPRLAGGYNEQFF. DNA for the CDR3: TGTGCCAGCAGCCAAGTCATACCCCGACTAGCGGGGGGGTACAATGAGCAGTTCTTC.

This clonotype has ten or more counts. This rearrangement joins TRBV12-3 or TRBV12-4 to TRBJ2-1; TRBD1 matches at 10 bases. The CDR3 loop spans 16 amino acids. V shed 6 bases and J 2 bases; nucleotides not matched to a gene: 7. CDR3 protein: CASRIAGTGAYNEQFF. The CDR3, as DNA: TGTGCCAGCAGGATAGCCGGGACAGGGGCCTACAATGAGCAGTTCTTC.

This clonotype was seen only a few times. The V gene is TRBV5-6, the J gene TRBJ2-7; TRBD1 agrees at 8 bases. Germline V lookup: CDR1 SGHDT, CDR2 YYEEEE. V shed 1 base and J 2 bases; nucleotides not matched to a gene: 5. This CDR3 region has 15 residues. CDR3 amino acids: CASSLRGQVTYEQYF. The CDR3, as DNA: TGTGCCAGCAGCTTGAGGGGACAGGTCACCTACGAGCAGTACTTC.

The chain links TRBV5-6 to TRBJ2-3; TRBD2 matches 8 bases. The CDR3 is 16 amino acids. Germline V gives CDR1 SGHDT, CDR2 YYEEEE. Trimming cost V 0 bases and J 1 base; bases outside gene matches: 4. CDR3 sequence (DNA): TGTGCCAGCAGCTTGGCGATTAGCGGGGGCACAGATACGCAGTATTTT. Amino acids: CASSLAISGGTDTQYF.

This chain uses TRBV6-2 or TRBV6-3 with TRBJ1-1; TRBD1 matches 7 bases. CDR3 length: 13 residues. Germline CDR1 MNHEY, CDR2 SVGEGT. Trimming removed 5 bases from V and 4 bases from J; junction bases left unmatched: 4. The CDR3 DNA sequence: TGTGCCAGCAGTGAACAGGGGATCACTGAAGCTTTCTTT. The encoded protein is CASSEQGITEAFF.

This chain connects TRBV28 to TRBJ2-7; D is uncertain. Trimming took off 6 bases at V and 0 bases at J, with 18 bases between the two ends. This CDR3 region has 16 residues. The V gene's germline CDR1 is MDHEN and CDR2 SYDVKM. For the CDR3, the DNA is TGTGCCAGCAGACCCAACTATATAGGGCACTCCTACGAGCAGTACTTC. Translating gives CASRPNYIGHSYEQYF. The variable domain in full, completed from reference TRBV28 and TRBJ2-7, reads DVKVTQSSRYLVKRTGEKVFLECVQDMDHENMFWYRQDPGLGLRLIYFSYDVKMKEKGDIPEGYSVSREKKERFSLILESASTNQTSMYLCASRPNYIGHSYEQYFGPGTRLTVT.

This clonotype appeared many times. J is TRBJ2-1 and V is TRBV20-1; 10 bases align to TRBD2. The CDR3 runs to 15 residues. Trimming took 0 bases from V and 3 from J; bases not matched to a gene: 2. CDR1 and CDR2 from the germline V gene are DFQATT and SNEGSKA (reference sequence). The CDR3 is CSARDSSGGYNEQFF. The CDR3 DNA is TGCAGTGCTAGAGATTCTAGCGGGGGCTACAATGAGCAGTTCTTC.

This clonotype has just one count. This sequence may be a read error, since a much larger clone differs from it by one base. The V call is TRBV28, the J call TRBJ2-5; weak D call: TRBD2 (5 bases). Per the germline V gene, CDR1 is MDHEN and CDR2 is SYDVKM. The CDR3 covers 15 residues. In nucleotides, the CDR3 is TGTGCCAACAGTCCCGTGGTTAGCGCTGGAGAGACCCAGTACTTC. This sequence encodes CANSPVVSAGETQYF.

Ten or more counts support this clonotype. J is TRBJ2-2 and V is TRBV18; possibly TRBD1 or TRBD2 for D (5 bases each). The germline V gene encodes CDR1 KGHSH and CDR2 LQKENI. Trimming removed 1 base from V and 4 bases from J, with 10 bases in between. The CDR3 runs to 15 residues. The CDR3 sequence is CASSPRGSGTGELFF. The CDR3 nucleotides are TGTGCCAGCTCACCACGGGGCAGCGGCACCGGGGAGCTGTTTTTT.

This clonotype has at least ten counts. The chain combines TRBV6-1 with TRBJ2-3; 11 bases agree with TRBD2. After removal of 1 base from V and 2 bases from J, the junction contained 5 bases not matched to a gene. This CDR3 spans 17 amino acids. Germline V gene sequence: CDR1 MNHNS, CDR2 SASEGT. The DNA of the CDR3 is TGTGCCAGCAGTGAAGTGATTAGCGGGGGGGCCACAGATACGCAGTATTTT. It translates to CASSEVISGGATDTQYF.

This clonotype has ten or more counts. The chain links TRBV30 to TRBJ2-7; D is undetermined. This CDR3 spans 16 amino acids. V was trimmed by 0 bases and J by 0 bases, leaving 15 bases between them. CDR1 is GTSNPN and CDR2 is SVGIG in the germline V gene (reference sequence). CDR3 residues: CAWSVRQRTTSYEQYF. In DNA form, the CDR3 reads TGTGCCTGGAGTGTACGCCAGCGCACCACCTCCTACGAGCAGTACTTC.

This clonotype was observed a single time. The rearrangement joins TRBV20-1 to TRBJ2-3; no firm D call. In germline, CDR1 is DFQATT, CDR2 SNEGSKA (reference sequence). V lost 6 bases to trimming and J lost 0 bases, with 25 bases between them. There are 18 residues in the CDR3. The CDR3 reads CSAPKGLSRRRSTDTQYF. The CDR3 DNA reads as TGCAGTGCCCCTAAAGGGTTGTCTCGCAGGAGAAGCACAGATACGCAGTATTTT.

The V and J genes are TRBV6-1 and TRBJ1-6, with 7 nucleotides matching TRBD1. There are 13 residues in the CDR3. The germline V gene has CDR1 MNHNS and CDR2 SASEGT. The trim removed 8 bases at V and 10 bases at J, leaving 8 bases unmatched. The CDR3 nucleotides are TGTGCCAGCCAGGGACAGAGGAACTCACCCCTCCACTTT. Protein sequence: CASQGQRNSPLHF.

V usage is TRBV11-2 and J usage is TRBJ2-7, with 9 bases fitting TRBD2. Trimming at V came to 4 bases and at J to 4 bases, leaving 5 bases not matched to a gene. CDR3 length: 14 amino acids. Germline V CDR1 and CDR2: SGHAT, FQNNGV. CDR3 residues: CASSSGTSKYEQYF. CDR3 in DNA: TGTGCCAGCAGCTCCGGGACTAGCAAATACGAGCAGTACTTC.

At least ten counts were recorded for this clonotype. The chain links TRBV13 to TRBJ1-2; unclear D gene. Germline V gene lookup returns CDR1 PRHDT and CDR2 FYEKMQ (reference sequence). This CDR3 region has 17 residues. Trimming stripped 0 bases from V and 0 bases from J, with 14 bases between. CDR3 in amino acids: CASSLGGQPEANYGYTF. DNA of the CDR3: TGTGCCAGCAGCTTAGGAGGGCAACCGGAGGCTAACTATGGCTACACCTTC.

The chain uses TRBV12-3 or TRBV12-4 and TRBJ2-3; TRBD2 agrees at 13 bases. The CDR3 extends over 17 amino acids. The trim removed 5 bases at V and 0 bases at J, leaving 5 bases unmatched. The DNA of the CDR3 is TGTGCCAGCAGTGGAACTAGCGGGGGGGGGAGCACAGATACGCAGTATTTT. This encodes CASSGTSGGGSTDTQYF.

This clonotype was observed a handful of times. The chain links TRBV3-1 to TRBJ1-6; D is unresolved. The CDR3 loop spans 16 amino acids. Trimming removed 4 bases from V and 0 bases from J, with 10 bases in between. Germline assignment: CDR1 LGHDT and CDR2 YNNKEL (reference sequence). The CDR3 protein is CASSRGKSSYNSPLHF. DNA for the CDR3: TGTGCCAGCAGCCGAGGAAAGTCCTCCTATAATTCACCCCTCCACTTT.

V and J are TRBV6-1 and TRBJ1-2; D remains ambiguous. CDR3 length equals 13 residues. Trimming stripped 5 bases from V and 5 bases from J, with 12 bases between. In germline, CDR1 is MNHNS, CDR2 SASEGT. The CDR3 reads CASSFPVGYGYTF. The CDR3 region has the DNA TGTGCCAGCAGTTTCCCGGTGGGATATGGCTACACCTTC.

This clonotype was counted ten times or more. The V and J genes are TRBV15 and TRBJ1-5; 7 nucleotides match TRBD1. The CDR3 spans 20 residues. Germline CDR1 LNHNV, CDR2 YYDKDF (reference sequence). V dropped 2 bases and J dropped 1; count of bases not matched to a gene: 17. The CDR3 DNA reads TGTGCCACCAGCAGACAGGATGGGACCGTAGGGGGCGCAAGCAATCAGCCCCAGCATTTT. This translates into CATSRQDGTVGGASNQPQHF.